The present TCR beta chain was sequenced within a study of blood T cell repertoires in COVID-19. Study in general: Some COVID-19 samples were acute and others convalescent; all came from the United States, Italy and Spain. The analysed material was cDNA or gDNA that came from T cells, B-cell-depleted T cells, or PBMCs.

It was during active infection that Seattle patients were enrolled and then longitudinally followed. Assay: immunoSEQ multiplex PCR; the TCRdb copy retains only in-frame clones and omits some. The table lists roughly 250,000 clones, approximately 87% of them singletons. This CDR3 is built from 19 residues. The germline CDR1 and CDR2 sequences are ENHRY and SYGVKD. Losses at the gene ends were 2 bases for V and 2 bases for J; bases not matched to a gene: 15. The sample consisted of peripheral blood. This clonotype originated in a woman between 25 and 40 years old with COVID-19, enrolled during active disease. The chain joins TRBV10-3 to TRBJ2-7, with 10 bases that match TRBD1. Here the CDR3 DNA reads TGTGCCATCAGTGAGAGGGGACAGGGGCGGATGAACGTTCCCTACGAGCAGTACTTC. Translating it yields CAISERGQGRMNVPYEQYF.